Below, 30 T cell receptor beta chains from the same sample are listed, as sequenced in a study of shared clonotypes between healthy human individuals. Profiling relied on immunoSEQ multiplex PCR, and the TCRdb table lists in-frame clones only, not all of them. The repertoire has over 1.4 million clones, over 95% of them found once; the top ten carry 1% to 1.5%. Sequencing input: naive CD4+ T cells sorted from blood. Subset defined: CD45RA+ positively selected. The receptors were sampled from a man aged 25 to 45 in good health.

The J gene is TRBJ2-2, the V gene TRBV6-5; no definite D call. CDR1 is MNHEY, CDR2 SVGAGI, per germline. There are 12 residues in the CDR3. V gave up 5 bases and J gave up 6 bases, with 7 bases separating them. The CDR3 protein is CASSEPPGELFF. In nucleotides, the CDR3 is TGTGCCAGCAGTGAACCCCCCGGGGAGCTGTTTTTT.

V gene TRBV5-1 combines with J gene TRBJ1-1, with D hard to call. V shed 4 bases and J shed 3 bases, with 16 bases lying between them. The CDR3 has 15 residues. Per the germline V gene, CDR1 is SGHRS and CDR2 is YFSETQ. This CDR3 is CASSLLASLDTEAFF. CDR3 DNA: TGCGCCAGCAGCCTGCTTGCGAGCTTGGACACTGAAGCTTTCTTT.

V and J are TRBV11-1 and TRBJ2-7; TRBD1 agrees at 7 bases. The CDR3 loop spans 13 amino acids. V gave up 2 bases and J gave up 5 bases; unmatched junction bases: 3. CDR1 is SGHAT and CDR2 is FQDESV in the germline V gene (reference sequence). The CDR3 DNA reads as TGTGCCAGCAGCTTATACAGGGGCCACGAGCAGTACTTC. Protein: CASSLYRGHEQYF. The entire variable domain, with the rest obtained from reference TRBV11-1 and TRBJ2-7, is as follows: EAEVAQSPRYKITEKSQAVAFWCDPISGHATLYWYRQILGQGPELLVQFQDESVVDDSQLPKDRFSAERLKGVDSTLKIQPAELGDSAMYLCASSLYRGHEQYFGPGTRLTVT.

This clone was recorded only once. The chain joins TRBV7-6 to TRBJ2-7; the match to TRBD2 covers 12 bases. This CDR3 comprises 16 residues. V shed 5 bases, J shed 7 bases, and the junction held 12 bases outside the gene matches. Looked up from germline, CDR1 is SGHVS and CDR2 is FNYEAQ. The CDR3 sequence is CASSPFSLAGGGEQYF. CDR3 sequence (DNA): TGTGCCAGCAGCCCCTTCTCTCTAGCGGGAGGGGGTGAGCAGTACTTC.

This clone appeared once. The chain joins TRBV6-5 to TRBJ2-3, with a possible D match to TRBD2 (6 bases). V was shortened by 4 bases and J by 6 bases, with 14 bases between the two germline ends. The CDR3 is made up of 14 amino acids. In germline, CDR1 is MNHEY, CDR2 SVGAGI. CDR3 coding DNA: TGTGCCAGCAGTTCCCTCAACGCGGGGGATACGCAGTATTTT. It yields the protein CASSSLNAGDTQYF.

The chain carries TRBV18 and TRBJ2-3; a possible D gene is TRBD1 (6 bases). This CDR3 contains 15 residues. Germline assignment: CDR1 KGHSH and CDR2 LQKENI. Trimming took 3 bases from V and 2 from J, leaving 12 bases between them. The CDR3 protein is CASSPLGTITDTQYF. As DNA, the CDR3 is TGTGCCAGCTCACCCTTGGGGACAATCACAGATACGCAGTATTTT.

V usage is TRBV28 and J usage is TRBJ2-3, with D hard to call. Per germline, CDR1 MDHEN and CDR2 SYDVKM. This CDR3 has 12 amino acids. Trimming cost V 10 bases and J 14 bases, with 22 bases left between them. The chain's CDR3 is CAIGPLTIRRYF. In DNA form, the CDR3 reads TGTGCCATTGGGCCCCTTACCATACGCAGGTATTTT.

V usage is TRBV5-1 and J usage is TRBJ2-7; D is unresolved. V was shortened by 5 bases and J by 0 bases, with 12 bases between the two germline ends. The CDR3 length is 14 residues. Germline V gives CDR1 SGHRS, CDR2 YFSETQ. DNA for the CDR3: TGCGCCAGCAGGTTATCCCCACTCTCCTACGAGCAGTACTTC. Amino acids: CASRLSPLSYEQYF.

V is TRBV18 and J is TRBJ2-5; no clear D gene. The CDR3 length is 15 residues. Germline CDR1 reads KGHSH; CDR2 reads LQKENI. V was clipped by 6 bases and J by 5 bases, with 19 bases between them. The CDR3 loop is CASSQSINQWETQYF. Here the CDR3 DNA reads TGTGCCAGCTCTCAATCTATAAATCAATGGGAGACCCAGTACTTC.

V usage is TRBV10-2 and J usage is TRBJ2-1, with D maybe TRBD2 (6 bases). V was clipped by 0 bases and J by 5 bases, with 17 bases between them. The CDR3 is 17 amino acids. In germline, CDR1 is WSHSY, CDR2 SAAADI. DNA for the CDR3: TGCGCCAGCAGTGAGTCGACCCAGGGAGGCCTAAACAATGAGCAGTTCTTC. Encoded protein: CASSESTQGGLNNEQFF.

V usage is TRBV18 and J usage is TRBJ2-1; 16 bases fit TRBD2. CDR3 length: 16 amino acids. The germline V gene has CDR1 KGHSH and CDR2 LQKENI. The V and J ends lost 2 bases and 8 bases, in that order; junction bases with no gene match: 3. CDR3 nucleotide sequence: TGTGCCAGCTCACCAAAGGGGACTAGCGGGAGGGATGAGCAGTTCTTC. Translated, it gives CASSPKGTSGRDEQFF.

The chain uses TRBV18 and TRBJ1-5; a weak D match, TRBD1 (6 bases). This CDR3 is 15 amino acids long. The germline V gene encodes CDR1 KGHSH and CDR2 LQKENI. V lost 6 bases and J 2 bases, leaving 14 bases between the germline ends. DNA of the CDR3: TGTGCCAGCTCCCAGGGGTGGGGTGGCAATCAGCCCCAGCATTTT. Residues: CASSQGWGGNQPQHF. The full variable domain, in which reference TRBV18 and TRBJ1-5 provide the parts outside the CDR3, is NAGVMQNPRHLVRRRGQEARLRCSPMKGHSHVYWYRQLPEEGLKFMVYLQKENIIDESGMPKERFSAEFPKEGPSILRIQQVVRGDSAAYFCASSQGWGGNQPQHFGDGTRLSIL.

This chain connects TRBV6-4 to TRBJ2-5; 7 bases are a match to TRBD1. Germline trimming cut 3 bases from V and 3 bases from J; bases unmatched to any gene: 10. The CDR3 length is 16 residues. Germline V gives CDR1 MRHNA, CDR2 SNTAGT. The CDR3 loop reads CASSDFGQVPKETQYF. CDR3 bases: TGTGCCAGCAGTGATTTCGGACAGGTACCTAAAGAGACCCAGTACTTC.

This rearrangement joins TRBV5-4 to TRBJ1-5; 7 bases map to TRBD1. Germline V gene sequence: CDR1 SGHNT, CDR2 YYREEE (reference sequence). The CDR3 is 15 amino acids. V lost 0 bases and J lost 3; bases outside the gene matches: 3. The CDR3 region is CASSLGGQNNQPQHF. DNA for the CDR3: TGTGCCAGCAGCTTGGGGGGACAGAACAATCAGCCCCAGCATTTT.

The chain has TRBV6-1 and TRBJ1-5, with TRBD1 as a possible D gene (5 bases). Germline values: CDR1 MNHNS, CDR2 SASEGT. The V end lost 2 bases, the J end lost 0 bases, and 11 bases lay between the germline ends. The CDR3 runs to 16 residues. The CDR3 loop is CASSEFGGSSNQPQHF. CDR3 sequence (DNA): TGTGCCAGCAGTGAATTTGGGGGGAGTAGCAATCAGCCCCAGCATTTT.

The genes are TRBV25-1 and TRBJ1-5; D unclear. V shed 3 bases and J shed 9 bases, with 15 bases lying between them. The CDR3 runs to 14 residues. Germline-derived CDR1 and CDR2 are MGHDK and SYGVNS. The CDR3 loop is CASSDSSGGGPQHF. The CDR3 nucleotides are TGTGCCAGCAGTGATTCGAGTGGAGGTGGGCCCCAGCATTTT.

The chain combines TRBV6-1 with TRBJ1-5; D ambiguous. V was trimmed by 6 bases and J by 2 bases, leaving 14 bases between them. The CDR3 covers 15 residues. Germline lookup yields CDR1 MNHNS and CDR2 SASEGT. The CDR3 DNA follows: TGTGCCAGCAGCTTTCCGGGGTTGGGCAATCAGCCCCAGCATTTT. It specifies CASSFPGLGNQPQHF.

The rearrangement joins TRBV25-1 to TRBJ2-5, with unresolved D. CDR1 and CDR2 (germline): MGHDK, SYGVNS. The CDR3 is 17 amino acids. V lost 2 bases and J 4 bases, leaving 20 bases between the germline ends. CDR3 sequence (DNA): TGTGCCAGCAGTGAAGGGTCGAATGCACCGTGGGGAGAGACCCAGTACTTC. Translating gives CASSEGSNAPWGETQYF.

This chain connects TRBV6-1 to TRBJ2-7; D may correspond to TRBD1 or TRBD2 (5 bases each). CDR3 length equals 15 residues. Trimming removed 0 bases at V and 5 bases at J, with 14 bases between. The germline V gene has CDR1 MNHNS and CDR2 SASEGT. The CDR3 sequence: CASSEAAPGRDEQYF. For the CDR3, the DNA is TGTGCCAGCAGTGAAGCGGCCCCAGGGAGAGACGAGCAGTACTTC.

The chain joins TRBV21-1 to TRBJ2-1; TRBD1 is the table's D call, not checked against the DNA. TRBV21-1 is shown as a pseudogene. CDR3 size: 20 residues. CDR3 sequence: CASSKALETEISSSYNEQFF. The DNA of the CDR3 is TGTGCCAGCAGCAAAGCGCTGGAGACAGAGATTTCAAGCTCCTACAATGAGCAGTTCTTC.

The V and J genes are TRBV6-5 and TRBJ2-2; tentatively, D is TRBD1 (5 bases). With 1 base removed from V and 1 base from J, the gap between germline ends came to 7 bases. Germline CDR1 is MNHEY and CDR2 is SVGAGI. The CDR3 consists of 15 residues. Here the CDR3 reads CASSYFTGNTGELFF. The CDR3 DNA is TGTGCCAGCAGTTACTTCACAGGGAACACCGGGGAGCTGTTTTTT.

The rearrangement links TRBV2 to TRBJ1-5; TRBD1 matches at 7 bases. V lost 5 bases and J lost 3; bases outside the gene matches: 7. From germline, CDR1 is SNHLY and CDR2 FYNNEI. The CDR3 has 15 amino acids. CDR3 DNA sequence: TGTGCCAGCAGTAGGGACAGCCTATCCAATCAGCCCCAGCATTTT. The encoded protein is CASSRDSLSNQPQHF.

The CDR3 here is CASSSQGQGRDGYTF. The DNA for the CDR3 is TGTGCCAGCAGTTCCCAAGGACAGGGTCGTGATGGCTACACCTTC. This chain uses TRBV28 with TRBJ1-2; TRBD1 matches 8 bases. Germline V lookup: CDR1 MDHEN, CDR2 SYDVKM. V lost 4 bases and J lost 6; bases outside the gene matches: 10. This CDR3 comprises 15 residues.

The CDR3 DNA follows: TGTGCCAGCAGCTACAGCACAGATACGCAGTATTTT. It codes for CASSYSTDTQYF. The chain employs TRBV11-3 and TRBJ2-3; D is unclear. V was cut by 4 bases and J by 0 bases, with 2 bases left in between. The germline V gene encodes CDR1 SGHNT and CDR2 YENEEA. The CDR3 has 12 amino acids.

The chain has TRBV7-2 and TRBJ2-5, with 7 positions matching TRBD2. CDR1 and CDR2 (germline): SGHTA, FQGNSA. The trim removed 0 bases at V and 13 bases at J, leaving 11 bases unmatched. This CDR3 region has 14 residues. The CDR3 DNA is TGTGCCAGCAGCTTAGCGGGACTAACCCCCGTTGGGTACTTC. It translates to CASSLAGLTPVGYF.

This chain links TRBV5-4 with TRBJ2-7; 8 bases are a match to TRBD1. The CDR3 spans 15 residues. The V gene's germline CDR1 is SGHNT and CDR2 YYREEE (reference sequence). V shed 2 bases and J 3 bases; nucleotides not matched to a gene: 7. The CDR3 loop reads CASSFSSGQGYEQYF. The CDR3 DNA is TGTGCCAGCAGCTTTTCTTCTGGACAGGGCTACGAGCAGTACTTC.

The chain recombines TRBV5-4 with TRBJ2-1; the match to TRBD2 covers 7 bases. V was pared by 1 base and J by 10 bases, with 2 bases of the junction left unmatched. Germline loops: CDR1 SGHNT, CDR2 YYREEE (reference sequence). The CDR3 totals 12 residues. The CDR3 here is CASSLREVEQFF. CDR3 DNA: TGTGCCAGCAGCTTGCGGGAGGTCGAGCAGTTCTTC.

This chain joins TRBV7-8 and TRBJ2-6; the D is unclear. Trimming pared 3 bases from V and 4 bases from J, leaving 10 bases between. This CDR3 is 15 amino acids long. The V gene's germline CDR1 is SGHVS and CDR2 FQNEAQ. The CDR3 DNA reads TGTGCCAGCAGCTTTTTAGTGGCCGGGGCCAACGTCCTGACTTTC. This sequence encodes CASSFLVAGANVLTF.

This clone is a singleton in its sample. The chain combines TRBV14 with TRBJ2-2; possible D gene TRBD1, 6 bases. CDR1 is SGHDN and CDR2 is FVKESK in the germline V gene. The CDR3 covers 14 residues. V lost 3 bases to trimming and J lost 4 bases, with 9 bases between them. The CDR3 here is CASSQGQRTGELFF. The CDR3 bases are TGTGCCAGCAGCCAGGGACAACGCACCGGGGAGCTGTTTTTT.

This clone showed up just once. Other DNA sequences within the sample encode an identical CDR3. This rearrangement joins TRBV9 to TRBJ1-5, with 9 bases identical to TRBD1. This CDR3 spans 14 amino acids. The trim removed 2 bases at V and 7 bases at J, leaving 4 bases unmatched. Germline V gives CDR1 SGDLS, CDR2 YYNGEE. The CDR3 reads CASSVGQGYQPQHF. CDR3 sequence (DNA): TGTGCCAGCAGCGTTGGACAGGGGTACCAGCCCCAGCATTTT. Full variable domain (missing parts from reference TRBV9 and TRBJ1-5): DSGVTQTPKHLITATGQRVTLRCSPRSGDLSVYWYQQSLDQGLQFLIQYYNGEERAKGNILERFSAQQFPDLHSELNLSSLELGDSALYFCASSVGQGYQPQHFGDGTRLSIL.